This T cell receptor (beta chain) was captured by sequencing in a study of T cells after yellow fever vaccination. This clonotype was observed a few times. Its specificity is unknown. TCRdb ran MiXCR on the 5' RACE reads and lists one entry per CDR3 protein. The sample lists a few hundred thousand distinct CDR3 sequences; about 15% were seen once. Study-wide results and caveats: Once the booster was given, most primary-vaccination clones reappeared, at just under 98% for CD4 and more than 85% for CD8.

Specimen: PBMCs, collected about 5 days after the first yellow fever vaccination. This clonotype was obtained from a man aged 18 to 35 who received the YFV17D yellow fever vaccine.

The CDR3 loop is CASSTGTSGAYNEQFF. CDR3 bases: TGTGCCAGCAGCACAGGGACTAGCGGGGCCTACAATGAGCAGTTCTTC. V is TRBV7-9 and J is TRBJ2-1, with 13 bases matching TRBD2. V trimming: 5 bases; J trimming: 2 bases; junction bases outside the gene matches: 3. The germline CDR1 and CDR2 sequences are SEHNR and FQNEAQ (reference sequence). The CDR3 runs to 16 residues.